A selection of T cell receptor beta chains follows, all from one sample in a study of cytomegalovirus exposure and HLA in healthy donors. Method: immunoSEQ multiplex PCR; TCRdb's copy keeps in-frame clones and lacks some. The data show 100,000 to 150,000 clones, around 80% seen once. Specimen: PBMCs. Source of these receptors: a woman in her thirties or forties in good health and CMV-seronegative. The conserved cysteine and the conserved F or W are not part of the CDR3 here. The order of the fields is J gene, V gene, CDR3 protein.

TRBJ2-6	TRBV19	ASRQDSGANVLT
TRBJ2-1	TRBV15	ATSRGAGAYNEQF
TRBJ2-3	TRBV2	ASSAGRRTDTQY
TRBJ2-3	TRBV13	ASSPPGLASPTDTQY
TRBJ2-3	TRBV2	ASSWDRGVTDTQY
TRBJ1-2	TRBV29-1	SVDGATANYGYP
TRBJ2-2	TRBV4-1	ASSQAGDRGGTGELF
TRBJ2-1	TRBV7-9	ASSSAAIYNEQF
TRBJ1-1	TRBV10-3	AISSTEMNTEAF
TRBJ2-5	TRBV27	ASSGHGPQETQY
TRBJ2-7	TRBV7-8	ASSLGSGGSSYEQY
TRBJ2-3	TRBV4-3	ASSQGRDSSTDTQY
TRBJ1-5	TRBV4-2	ASSQATRGSQPQH
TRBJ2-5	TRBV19	ASSTDRGGETQY
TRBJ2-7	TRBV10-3	AISSPGQAYEQY
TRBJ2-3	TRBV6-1	ASRHSRTDTQY
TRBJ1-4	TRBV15	ATRRSGTAEKLF
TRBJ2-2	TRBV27	ASSFNGLRGELF
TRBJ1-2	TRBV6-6	ASSGTGSNYGYT
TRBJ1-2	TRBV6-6	ASSYTSGIGSYT
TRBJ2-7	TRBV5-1	ASSLVGTGFEQY
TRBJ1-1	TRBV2	ASRPQGQPNTEAF
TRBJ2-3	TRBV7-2	ASSPQGLAEPLFTDTQY
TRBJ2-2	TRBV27	ASSSRTGGSGELF
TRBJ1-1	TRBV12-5	ASGLSLVVSEAF
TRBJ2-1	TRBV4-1	ASSPRTEGEQF
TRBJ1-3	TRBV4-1	ASSQDAATTGNTIY
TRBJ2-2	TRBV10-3	ASTEGTGELF
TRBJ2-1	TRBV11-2	ASSSTRQGRDEQF
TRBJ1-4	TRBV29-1	SALQGAQEKLF
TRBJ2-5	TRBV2	ASQAGGRETQY
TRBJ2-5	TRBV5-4	ASSLASDTRETQY
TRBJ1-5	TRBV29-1	SVAGGEGPQH
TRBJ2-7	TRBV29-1	SVGTSGSYEQY
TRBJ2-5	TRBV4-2	ASSQEREGQETQY
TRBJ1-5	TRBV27	ATAPGTGHLSNQPQH
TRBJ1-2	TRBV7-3	ASSPGMGGEGYGYT
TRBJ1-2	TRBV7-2	ASSPDRGLNYGYT
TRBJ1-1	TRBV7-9	TSSSPEGVNTEAF
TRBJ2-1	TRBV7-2	ASRLSGGAYNEQF
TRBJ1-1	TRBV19	ASSIRRDRAEAF